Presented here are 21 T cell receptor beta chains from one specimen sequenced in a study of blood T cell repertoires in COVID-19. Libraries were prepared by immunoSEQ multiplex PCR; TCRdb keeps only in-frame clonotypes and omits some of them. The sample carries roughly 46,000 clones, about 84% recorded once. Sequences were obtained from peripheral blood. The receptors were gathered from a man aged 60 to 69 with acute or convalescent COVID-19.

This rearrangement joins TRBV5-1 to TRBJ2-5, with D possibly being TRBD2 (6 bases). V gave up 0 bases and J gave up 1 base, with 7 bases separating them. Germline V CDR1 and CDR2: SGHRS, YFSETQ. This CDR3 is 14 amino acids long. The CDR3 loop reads CASSLVAAQETQYF. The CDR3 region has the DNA TGCGCCAGCAGCTTGGTAGCGGCCCAAGAGACCCAGTACTTC.

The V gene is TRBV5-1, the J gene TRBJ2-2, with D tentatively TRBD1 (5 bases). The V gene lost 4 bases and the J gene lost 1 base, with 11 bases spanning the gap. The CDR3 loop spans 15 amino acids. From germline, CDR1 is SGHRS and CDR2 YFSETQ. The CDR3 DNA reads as TGCGCCAGCAGCCTCAGGGATAAGAACACCGGGGAGCTGTTTTTT. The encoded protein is CASSLRDKNTGELFF.

CDR3 nucleotide sequence: TGTGCCAGCAGCGAAGGTAGCGGTGGGCAAGAGACCCAGTACTTC. Its translation is CASSEGSGGQETQYF. V is TRBV7-8 and J is TRBJ2-5, with D possibly being TRBD2 (6 bases). The CDR3 totals 15 residues. Trimming took off 5 bases at V and 2 bases at J, with 15 bases between the two ends. Germline-derived CDR1 and CDR2 are SGHVS and FQNEAQ.

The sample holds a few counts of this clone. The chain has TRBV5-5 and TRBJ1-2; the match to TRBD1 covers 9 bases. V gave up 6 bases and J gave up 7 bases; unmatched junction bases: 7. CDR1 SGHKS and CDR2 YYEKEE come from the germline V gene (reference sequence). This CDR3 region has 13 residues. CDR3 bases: TGTGCCAGCACCCCTACAGGGGGCCGTGGCTACACCTTC. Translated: CASTPTGGRGYTF.

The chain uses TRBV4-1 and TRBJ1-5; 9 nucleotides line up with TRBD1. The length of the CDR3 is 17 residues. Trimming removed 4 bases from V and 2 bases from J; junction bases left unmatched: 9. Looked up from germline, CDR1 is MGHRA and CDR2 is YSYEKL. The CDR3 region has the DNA TGCGCCAGCAGCCCTGGGACAGGGATGAGTGGCAATCAGCCCCAGCATTTT. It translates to CASSPGTGMSGNQPQHF.

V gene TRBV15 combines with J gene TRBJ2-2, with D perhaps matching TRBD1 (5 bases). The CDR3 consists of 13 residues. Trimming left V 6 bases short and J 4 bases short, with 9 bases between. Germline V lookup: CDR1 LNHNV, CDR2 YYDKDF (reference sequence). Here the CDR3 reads CATSPTVTGELFF. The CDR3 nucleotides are TGTGCCACCAGTCCGACAGTCACCGGGGAGCTGTTTTTT.

CDR3 sequence (DNA): TGCGCCAGCAGCCAAGAAAGGGGCGACTACACCTTC. The encoded protein is CASSQERGDYTF. The chain is built from TRBV4-3 and TRBJ1-2, with D possibly matching TRBD1 (5 bases). Germline loops: CDR1 LGHNA, CDR2 YSLEER. CDR3 length: 12 amino acids. The V gene lost 0 bases and the J gene lost 10 bases, with 9 bases spanning the gap.

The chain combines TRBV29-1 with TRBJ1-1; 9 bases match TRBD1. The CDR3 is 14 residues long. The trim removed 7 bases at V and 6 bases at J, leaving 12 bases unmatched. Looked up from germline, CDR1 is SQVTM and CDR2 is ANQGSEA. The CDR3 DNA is TGCAGCGCTATATCCCGGGGACAGGGCTCTGAAGCTTTCTTT. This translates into CSAISRGQGSEAFF. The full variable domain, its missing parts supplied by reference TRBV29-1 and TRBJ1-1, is SAVISQKPSRDICQRGTSLTIQCQVDSQVTMMFWYRQQPGQSLTLIATANQGSEATYESGFVIDKFPISRPNLTFSTLTVSNMSPEDSSIYLCSAISRGQGSEAFFGQGTRLTVV.

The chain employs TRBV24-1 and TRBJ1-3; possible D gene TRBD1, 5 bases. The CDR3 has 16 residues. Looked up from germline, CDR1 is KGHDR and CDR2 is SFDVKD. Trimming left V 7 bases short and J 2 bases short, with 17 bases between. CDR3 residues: CATRVPTGKAGNTIYF. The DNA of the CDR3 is TGTGCCACCAGGGTTCCTACAGGTAAAGCTGGAAACACCATATATTTT.

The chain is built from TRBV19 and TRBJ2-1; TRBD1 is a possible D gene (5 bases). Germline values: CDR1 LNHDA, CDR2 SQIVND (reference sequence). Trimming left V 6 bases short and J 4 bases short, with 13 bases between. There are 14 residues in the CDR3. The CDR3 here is CASRPRRQYNEQFF. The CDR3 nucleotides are TGTGCCAGTAGACCCAGGCGACAGTACAATGAGCAGTTCTTC.

CDR3 DNA sequence: TGTGCCAGCAGCTTAGACGGTGGTCCACACAATGAGCAGTTCTTC. As protein: CASSLDGGPHNEQFF. The rearrangement links TRBV11-2 to TRBJ2-1; D is undetermined. CDR1 and CDR2 (germline): SGHAT, FQNNGV. The CDR3 is made up of 15 amino acids. The V end was cut by 0 bases, the J end by 5 bases, with 11 bases between.

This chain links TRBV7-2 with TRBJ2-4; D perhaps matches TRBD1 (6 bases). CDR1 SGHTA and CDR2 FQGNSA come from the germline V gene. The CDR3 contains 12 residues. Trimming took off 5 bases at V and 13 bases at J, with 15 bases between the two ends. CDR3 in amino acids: CASSRSNRVQYF. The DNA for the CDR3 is TGTGCCAGCAGCCGCTCTAACAGGGTCCAGTACTTC. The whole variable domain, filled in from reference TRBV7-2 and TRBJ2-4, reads GAGVSQSPSNKVTEKGKDVELRCDPISGHTALYWYRQSLGQGLEFLIYFQGNSAPDKSGLPSDRFSAERTGGSVSTLTIQRTQQEDSAVYLCASSRSNRVQYFGAGTRLSVL.

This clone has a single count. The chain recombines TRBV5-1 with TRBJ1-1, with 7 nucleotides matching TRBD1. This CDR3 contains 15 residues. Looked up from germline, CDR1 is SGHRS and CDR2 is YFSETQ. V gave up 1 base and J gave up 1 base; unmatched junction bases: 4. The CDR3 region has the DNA TGCGCCAGCAGCTTGTTAGGGGGCGCGAACACTGAAGCTTTCTTT. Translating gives CASSLLGGANTEAFF.

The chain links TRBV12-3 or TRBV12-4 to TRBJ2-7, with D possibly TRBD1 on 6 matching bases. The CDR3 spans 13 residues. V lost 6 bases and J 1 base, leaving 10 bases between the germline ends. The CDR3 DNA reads TGTGCCAGCAGCCCGACAGGATCCTACGAGCAGTACTTC. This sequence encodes CASSPTGSYEQYF.

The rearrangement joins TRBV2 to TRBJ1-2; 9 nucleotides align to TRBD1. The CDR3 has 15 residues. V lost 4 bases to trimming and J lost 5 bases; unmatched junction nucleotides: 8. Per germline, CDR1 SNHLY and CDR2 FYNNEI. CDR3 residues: CASSVDRGSVYGYTF. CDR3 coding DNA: TGTGCCAGCAGTGTAGACAGGGGGTCTGTTTATGGCTACACCTTC.

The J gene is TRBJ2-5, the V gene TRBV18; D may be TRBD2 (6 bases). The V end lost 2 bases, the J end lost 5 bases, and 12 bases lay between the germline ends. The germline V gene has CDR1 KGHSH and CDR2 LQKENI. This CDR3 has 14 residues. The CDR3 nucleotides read TGTGCCAGCTCACCAGGGGGGATGTTGGAGACCCAGTACTTC. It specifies CASSPGGMLETQYF.

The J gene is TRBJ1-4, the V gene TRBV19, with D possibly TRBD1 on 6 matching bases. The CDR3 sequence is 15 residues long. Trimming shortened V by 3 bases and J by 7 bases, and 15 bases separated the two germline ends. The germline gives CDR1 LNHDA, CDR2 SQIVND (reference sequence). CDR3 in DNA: TGTGCCAGTAGTATCGGGGGGGCGAACGGTGAAAAACTGTTTTTT. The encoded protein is CASSIGGANGEKLFF.

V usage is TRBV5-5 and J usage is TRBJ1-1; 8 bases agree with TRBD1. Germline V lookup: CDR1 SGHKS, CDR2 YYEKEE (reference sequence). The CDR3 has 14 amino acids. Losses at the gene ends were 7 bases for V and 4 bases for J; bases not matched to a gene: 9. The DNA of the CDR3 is TGTGCCAGCCGACAGGGGAGGATGGTCACTGAAGCTTTCTTT. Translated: CASRQGRMVTEAFF.

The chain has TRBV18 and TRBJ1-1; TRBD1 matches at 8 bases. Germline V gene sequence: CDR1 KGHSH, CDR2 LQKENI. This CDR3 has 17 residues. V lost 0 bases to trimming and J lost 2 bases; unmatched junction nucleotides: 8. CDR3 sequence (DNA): TGTGCCAGCTCACCACCGGACAGGGCGTGGAAAAACACTGAAGCTTTCTTT. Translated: CASSPPDRAWKNTEAFF.

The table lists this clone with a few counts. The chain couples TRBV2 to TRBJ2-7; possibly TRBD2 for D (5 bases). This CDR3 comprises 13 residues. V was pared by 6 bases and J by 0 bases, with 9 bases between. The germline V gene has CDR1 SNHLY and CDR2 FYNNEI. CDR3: CASRDGNSYEQYF. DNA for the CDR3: TGTGCCAGCAGGGACGGGAACTCCTACGAGCAGTACTTC. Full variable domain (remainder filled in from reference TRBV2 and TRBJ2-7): EPEVTQTPSHQVTQMGQEVILRCVPISNHLYFYWYRQILGQKVEFLVSFYNNEISEKSEIFDDQFSVERPDGSNFTLKIRSTKLEDSAMYFCASRDGNSYEQYFGPGTRLTVT.

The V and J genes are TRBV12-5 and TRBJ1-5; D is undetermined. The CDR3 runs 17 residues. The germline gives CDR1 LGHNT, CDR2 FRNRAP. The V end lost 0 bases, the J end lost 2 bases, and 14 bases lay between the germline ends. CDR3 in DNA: TGTGCTAGTGGTTTGGTACTTACCCGGGGTGGCAATCAGCCCCAGCATTTT. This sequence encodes CASGLVLTRGGNQPQHF.